This T cell receptor (beta chain) was recovered during a study of blood T cell repertoires in COVID-19. Looking at the study overall: From T cells, B-cell-depleted T cells, or PBMCs came the material, which was cDNA or gDNA.

Methods used by the authors: Counts of nucleated cells, estimated from reference gene primer amplification, were obtained. Only in-frame clones appear in the TCRdb table, and some are missing; sequencing was by immunoSEQ multiplex PCR. The DNA gave D and trimming, while V, J and clone size come from that table. The sample records about 190,000 clones, around four fifths being singletons. Between the trimmed V and J ends, which lost 4 bases and 4 bases, there was a span of 16 bases. Germline CDR1 LNHDA, CDR2 SQIVND (reference sequence). This CDR3 is built from 16 residues. The gene calls are TRBV19 and TRBJ1-4; TRBD1 is a possible D gene (5 bases). The specimen sequenced was peripheral blood. This clonotype originated in a man in his thirties or forties with active or convalescent COVID-19. Written as DNA, the CDR3 is TGTGCCAGTAGTAAGTTTGGCGAAGGACATAATGAAAAACTGTTTTTT. Amino acid sequence: CASSKFGEGHNEKLFF.